This T cell receptor (beta chain) was identified in a study of blood T cell repertoires in COVID-19. Germline values: CDR1 LNHDA, CDR2 SQIVND (reference sequence). Trimming stripped 7 bases from V and 3 bases from J, with 12 bases between. The CDR3 has 13 amino acids. Clones were read by immunoSEQ multiplex PCR, and TCRdb kept only the in-frame ones, dropping some. Seen here are a few hundred thousand clones, around 89% observed once, and the top ten hold 1.2%. The chain joins TRBV19 to TRBJ1-1; D remains ambiguous. Sequencing was carried out using PBMCs or T cells enriched from blood (not recorded which). The receptor was isolated from a woman under 30 who had recovered from COVID-19. CDR3 in DNA: TGTGCCAGTATCAAGACGGACTACACTGAAGCTTTCTTT. Translated: CASIKTDYTEAFF.